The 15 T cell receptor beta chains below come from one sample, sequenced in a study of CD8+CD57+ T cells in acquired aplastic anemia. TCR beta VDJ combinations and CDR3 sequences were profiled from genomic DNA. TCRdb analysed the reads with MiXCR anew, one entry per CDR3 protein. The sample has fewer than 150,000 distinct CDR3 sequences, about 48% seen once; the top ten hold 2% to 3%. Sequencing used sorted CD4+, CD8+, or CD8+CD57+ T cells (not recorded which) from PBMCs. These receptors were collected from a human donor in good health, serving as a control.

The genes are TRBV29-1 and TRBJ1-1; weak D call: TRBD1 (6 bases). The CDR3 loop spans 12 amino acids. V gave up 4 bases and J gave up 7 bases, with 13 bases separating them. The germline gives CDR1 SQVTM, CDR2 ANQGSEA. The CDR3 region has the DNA TGCAGCGTTGGGGGGCAGGGAAGTGAAGCTTTCTTT. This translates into CSVGGQGSEAFF.

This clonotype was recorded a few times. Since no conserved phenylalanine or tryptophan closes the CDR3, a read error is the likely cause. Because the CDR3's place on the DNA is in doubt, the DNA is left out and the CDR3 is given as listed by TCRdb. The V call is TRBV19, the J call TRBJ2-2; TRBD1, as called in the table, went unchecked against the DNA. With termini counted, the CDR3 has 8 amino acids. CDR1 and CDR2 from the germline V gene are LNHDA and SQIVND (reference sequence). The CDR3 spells CASSMSGV.

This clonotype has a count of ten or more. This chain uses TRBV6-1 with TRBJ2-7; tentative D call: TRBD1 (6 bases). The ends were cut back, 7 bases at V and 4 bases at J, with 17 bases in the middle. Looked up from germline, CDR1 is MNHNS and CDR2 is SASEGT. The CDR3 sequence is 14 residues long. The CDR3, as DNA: TGTGCCAGCAAATCCGGGACAAGGAGATACGAGCAGTACTTC. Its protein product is CASKSGTRRYEQYF.

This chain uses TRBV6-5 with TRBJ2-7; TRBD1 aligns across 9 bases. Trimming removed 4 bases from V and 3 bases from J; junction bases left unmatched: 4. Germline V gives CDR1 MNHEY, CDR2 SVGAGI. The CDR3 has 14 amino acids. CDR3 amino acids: CASSSLTGGYEQYF. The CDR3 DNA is TGTGCCAGCAGTTCCCTGACAGGGGGCTACGAGCAGTACTTC.

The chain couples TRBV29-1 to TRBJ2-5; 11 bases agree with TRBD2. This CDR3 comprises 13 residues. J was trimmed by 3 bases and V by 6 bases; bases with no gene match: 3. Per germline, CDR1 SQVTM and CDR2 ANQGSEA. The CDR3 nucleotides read TGCAGCGTCAGTAGCGGGGGGGAAGAGACCCAGTACTTC. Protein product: CSVSSGGEETQYF.

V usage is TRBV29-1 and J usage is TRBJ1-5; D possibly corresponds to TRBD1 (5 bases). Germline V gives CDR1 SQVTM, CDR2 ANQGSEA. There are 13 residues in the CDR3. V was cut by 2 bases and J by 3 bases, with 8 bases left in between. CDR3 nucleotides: TGCAGCGTTGAACAGGGACTCAATCAGCCCCAGCATTTT. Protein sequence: CSVEQGLNQPQHF.

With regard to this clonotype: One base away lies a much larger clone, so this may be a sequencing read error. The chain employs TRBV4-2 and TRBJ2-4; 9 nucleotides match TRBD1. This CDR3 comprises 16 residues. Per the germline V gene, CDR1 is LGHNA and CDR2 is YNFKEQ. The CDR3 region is CASRTGGPRAKNTQYF. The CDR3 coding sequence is TGTGCCAGCAGAACAGGGGGCCCGAGGGCCAAAAACACTCAGTACTTC.

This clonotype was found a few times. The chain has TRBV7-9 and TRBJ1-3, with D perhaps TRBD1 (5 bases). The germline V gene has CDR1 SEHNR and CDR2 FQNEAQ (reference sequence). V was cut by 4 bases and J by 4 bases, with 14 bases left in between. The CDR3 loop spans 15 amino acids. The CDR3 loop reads CASSSDRSPGNTIYF. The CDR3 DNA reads TGTGCCAGCAGCTCCGACAGATCGCCCGGAAACACCATATATTTT.

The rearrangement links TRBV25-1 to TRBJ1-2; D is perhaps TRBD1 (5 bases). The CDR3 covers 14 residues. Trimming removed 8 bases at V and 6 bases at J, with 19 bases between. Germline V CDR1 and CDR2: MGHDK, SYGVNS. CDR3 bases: TGTGCCAGCTTCCCTGAACCCGAGGGACATGGCTACACCTTC. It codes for CASFPEPEGHGYTF.

DNA for the CDR3: TGTGCCACCAGCATAGAGACAGGGGGTAATAACTATGGCTACACCTTC. Translation: CATSIETGGNNYGYTF. The chain links TRBV15 to TRBJ1-2; 9 bases map to TRBD1. Germline V gene data show CDR1 as LNHNV and CDR2 as YYDKDF (reference sequence). V lost 4 bases, J lost 1 base, and 7 bases stayed unmatched. CDR3 length equals 16 residues.

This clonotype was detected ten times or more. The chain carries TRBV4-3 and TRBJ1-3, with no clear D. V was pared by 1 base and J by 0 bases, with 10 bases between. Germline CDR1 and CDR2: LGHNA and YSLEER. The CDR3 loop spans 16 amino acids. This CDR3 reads CASSQGLSRSGNTIYF. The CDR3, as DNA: TGCGCCAGCAGCCAAGGATTAAGCCGCTCTGGAAACACCATATATTTT.

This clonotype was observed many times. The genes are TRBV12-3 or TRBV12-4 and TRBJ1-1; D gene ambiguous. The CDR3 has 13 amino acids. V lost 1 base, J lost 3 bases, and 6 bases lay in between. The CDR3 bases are TGTGCCAGCAGTTTAGACGCAGACACTGAAGCTTTCTTT. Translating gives CASSLDADTEAFF.

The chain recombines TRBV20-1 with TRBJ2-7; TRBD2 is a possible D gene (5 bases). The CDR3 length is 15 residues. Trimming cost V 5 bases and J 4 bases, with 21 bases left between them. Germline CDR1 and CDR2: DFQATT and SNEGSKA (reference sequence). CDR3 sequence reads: CSAGPSPIREYEQYF. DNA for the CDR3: TGCAGTGCTGGCCCGAGCCCTATACGGGAATACGAGCAGTACTTC.

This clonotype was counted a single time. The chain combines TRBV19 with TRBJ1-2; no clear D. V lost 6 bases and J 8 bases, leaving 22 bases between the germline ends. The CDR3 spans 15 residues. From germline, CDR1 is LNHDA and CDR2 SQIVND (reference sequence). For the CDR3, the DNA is TGTGCCAGTAGCCGCGCTCAGTCCCCGATGGGAGGCTACACCTTC. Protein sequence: CASSRAQSPMGGYTF. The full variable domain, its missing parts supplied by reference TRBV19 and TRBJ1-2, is DGGITQSPKYLFRKEGQNVTLSCEQNLNHDAMYWYRQDPGQGLRLIYYSQIVNDFQKGDIAEGYSVSREKKESFPLTVTSAQKNPTAFYLCASSRAQSPMGGYTFGSGTRLTVV.

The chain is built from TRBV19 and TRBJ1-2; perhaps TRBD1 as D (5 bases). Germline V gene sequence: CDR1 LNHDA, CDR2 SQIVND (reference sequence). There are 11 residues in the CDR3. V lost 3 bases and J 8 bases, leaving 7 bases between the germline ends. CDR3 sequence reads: CASSIGGGYTF. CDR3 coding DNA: TGTGCCAGTAGTATTGGGGGAGGCTACACCTTC.